This T cell receptor (beta chain) came from a study of blood T cells in healthy people across ages (dated by TCRdb to the mid-2010s). Describing the broader study: In model experiments, roughly one uniquely barcoded TCR beta cDNA molecule per two T cells was captured by template switching. To avoid experimental bias, donors of different ages were distributed randomly across sequencing lanes. Age-related changes in TCR beta repertoire diversity were measured in the study by deep sequencing normalized with unique cDNA molecular identifiers. For two donors (one aged 18 to 30 and one aged 80 or older), the study analyzed two additional independent replicas of 1 million unique cDNA reads from the same blood draw. The donors were divided into four age groups: young (average around 16 years), middle-aged (roughly 40), aged (about 56) and long-lived (roughly 82).

In regard to this clonotype: Its specific antigen is unknown. Per-base qualities were not stored, and no clone one base away is much larger.

Overall study outcomes, separate from this receptor: Estimates of total diversity based on one million sequenced T cells were considered lower bounds and underestimates. The long-lived group showed more naive CD4+ T cells, fewer expanded clones and increased TCR diversity than the aged group, suggesting age selection. Observed TCR beta diversity per million T cells fell roughly linearly with age, and a significant reduction was already apparent by age around 40. The percentage of naive T cells measured by flow cytometry correlated strongly with observed TCR beta diversity. Bulk unsorted PBMC profiling prevented conclusive comparison of naive and antigen-experienced compartments. Donor CMV infection status was unknown, potentially confounding age-related changes in expanded clonotypes.

The donors were 40 or so Caucasian individuals from Russia, aged roughly 6 to 100 years, who were systemically healthy. Each donor gave approximately 9.3 milliliters of peripheral blood, collected into EDTA-treated Vacutainer tubes. Ficoll-Paque density-gradient centrifugation was used to isolate PBMCs, with at least 6 million per sample. Total RNA, at least 6 micrograms per sample, was extracted from PBMCs with Trizol reagent. The percentages of naive CD45RAhigh/CD27high T cells were determined by flow cytometry on a PBMC aliquot from every donor. CDR1 DFQATT and CDR2 SNEGSKA were looked up in the germline V gene (reference sequence). V has 1 base trimmed and J has 2 bases trimmed; junction bases matching no gene number 17. The CDR3 numbers 19 residues from cysteine through phenylalanine. Of all the DNA, just the CDR3 is kept, 57 bases in frame from base 1. Library generation was performed with 5' RACE. Sequencer: Illumina HiSeq 2500. A second PCR of roughly 7 to 11 cycles was run with a J-beta primer mix and a sample-barcoded 5' primer. A template-switch 5' adaptor carrying 12 random nucleotides introduced a unique molecular identifier onto each TCR beta cDNA molecule. Each sample yielded at least 2.5 million CDR3-containing paired-end reads. First-strand cDNA synthesis was performed from all RNA using the Mint cDNA synthesis kit, with priming by a TRBC-specific oligonucleotide. Following uracil-DNA glycosylase treatment, a first 18-cycle PCR with universal primers M1SS and BC2_uni_R was performed on all cDNA. In the paper's pipeline: For normalization, 1 million high-quality reads, each with a distinct molecular identifier, were randomly selected from each sample. Instead of being binned into consensus sequences, reads that shared molecular identifiers were thrown out. MiTCR, with a Q25 quality threshold and the strictest error-elimination algorithm, was used for CDR3 identification, clonotype clustering and error correction. A nonparametric unseen species model with Euler transformation was used to estimate a lower bound on total TCR beta diversity. Starting from the raw public reads, TCRdb applied fastp trimming at Q25, assembled clones with MiXCR and retained in-frame beta chains. One record per CDR3 amino acid sequence lists the most common genes and DNA. Here the V and J calls rest on TCRdb's processing, not on the authors' analysis. For this sample there are about 680,000 distinct CDR3 sequences; approximately 49% appear just once. 30% to 35% of the sample belongs to the ten largest clones.

The TCR was taken from an older woman in good health. The V gene is TRBV20-1 and the J gene is TRBJ2-5; 9 central bases correspond to TRBD2. The sample comprised blood. The DNA sequence follows: TGCAGTGCTAGAGTTCCGCTGGGAGCGGGAGGAAGGTCTCAAGAGACCCAGTACTTC. Translation gives CSARVPLGAGGRSQETQYF.